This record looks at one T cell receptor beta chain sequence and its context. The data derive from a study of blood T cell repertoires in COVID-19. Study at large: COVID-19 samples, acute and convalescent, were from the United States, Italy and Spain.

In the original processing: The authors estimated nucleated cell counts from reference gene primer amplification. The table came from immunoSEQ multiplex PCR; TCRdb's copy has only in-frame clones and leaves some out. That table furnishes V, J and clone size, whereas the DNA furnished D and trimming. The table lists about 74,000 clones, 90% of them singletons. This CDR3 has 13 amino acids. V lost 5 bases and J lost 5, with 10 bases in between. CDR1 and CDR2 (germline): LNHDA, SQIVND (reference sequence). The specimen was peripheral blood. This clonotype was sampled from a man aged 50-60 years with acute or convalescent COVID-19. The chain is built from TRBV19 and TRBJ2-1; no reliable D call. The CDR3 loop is CASSVGQNNEQFF. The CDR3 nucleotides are TGTGCCAGTAGTGTTGGCCAAAACAATGAGCAGTTCTTC.